Listed below are T cell receptor beta chains from one sample, sequenced in a study of blood T cell repertoires in COVID-19. TCRdb keeps only in-frame clones here, not all; method: immunoSEQ multiplex PCR. There are under 85,000 clones in the sample; approximately 87% occur only once, and approximately 17% lies in the top ten. The specimen sequenced was peripheral blood. The receptors were sampled from a man older than 75 in a cohort sampled during active COVID-19. The CDR3 runs from the conserved cysteine through the conserved F or W. A D gene is named only where the DNA matches it firmly. Clone size is given for some rows only: seen once, a few or many times, or a class if the clone is expanded.

d_call,j_call,clone_size,v_call,cdr3_aa,cdr3_nt
-,TRBJ1-5,-,TRBV19,CASSIDLRQPPQHF,TGTGCCAGTAGTATAGATCTGCGACAGCCCCCCCAGCATTTT
TRBD1,TRBJ1-2,-,TRBV19,CASSTRADRDYTF,TGTGCCAGTAGTACCCGAGCAGACAGGGACTACACCTTC
TRBD2,TRBJ2-3,-,TRBV7-2,CASSSGLAGTTDTQYF,TGTGCCAGCAGCTCTGGACTAGCGGGGACCACAGATACGCAGTATTTT
-,TRBJ2-2,-,TRBV5-1,CASSLFFGETGELFF,TGCGCCAGCAGCTTGTTCTTCGGGGAAACCGGGGAGCTGTTTTTT
TRBD1,TRBJ2-5,-,TRBV6-1,CAIQGAPQETQYF,TGTGCCATACAGGGGGCGCCACAAGAGACCCAGTACTTC
TRBD1,TRBJ1-6,-,TRBV19,CASSTPSGQYNSPLHF,TGTGCCAGTAGTACGCCTTCGGGACAGTATAATTCACCCCTCCACTTT
-,TRBJ1-1,-,TRBV2,CASSRDLITEAFF,TGTGCCAGCAGCCGGGATCTCATCACTGAAGCTTTCTTT
TRBD1,TRBJ1-6,-,TRBV10-3,CAISEGTGDSPLHF,TGTGCCATCAGTGAAGGGACAGGGGATTCACCCCTCCACTTT
TRBD1,TRBJ1-5,-,TRBV4-1,CASSRTGSDQPQHF,TGCGCCAGCAGCCGGACAGGGTCAGATCAGCCCCAGCATTTT
-,TRBJ1-1,once,TRBV3-1/TRBV3-2,CASSRGQSLGAFF,TGTGCCAGCAGCCGCGGACAGTCACTAGGTGCTTTCTTT
TRBD1,TRBJ2-1,-,TRBV5-1,CASMPGQGNIGQFF,TGCGCCAGCATGCCGGGACAGGGGAACATTGGGCAGTTCTTC
-,TRBJ2-3,-,TRBV28,CASSLTFAESTDTQYF,TGTGCCAGCAGTTTAACGTTTGCGGAGAGCACAGATACGCAGTATTTT
-,TRBJ2-1,-,TRBV7-7,CASSLDQGGGYNEQFF,TGTGCCAGCAGCTTAGATCAGGGAGGGGGCTACAATGAGCAGTTCTTC
-,TRBJ2-5,-,TRBV5-6,CASSLATGETQYF,TGTGCCAGCAGCTTGGCGACGGGGGAGACCCAGTACTTC
-,TRBJ1-1,once,TRBV5-6,CASSYTDTEAFF,TGTGCCAGCAGCTATACGGACACTGAAGCTTTCTTT
-,TRBJ2-3,-,TRBV5-1,CASSFFGSSRRDTDTQYF,TGCGCCAGCAGCTTTTTCGGGTCGAGTAGGCGGGACACAGATACGCAGTATTTT
-,TRBJ2-3,-,TRBV5-6,CASSPPTDPDTQYF,TGTGCCAGCAGTCCGCCCACAGACCCAGATACGCAGTATTTT
TRBD2,TRBJ2-1,once,TRBV9,CASSALAGLGVWQFF,TGTGCCAGCTCAGCACTAGCGGGGTTAGGGGTGTGGCAGTTCTTC
TRBD1,TRBJ2-5,-,TRBV6-5,CAGTVRDREETQYF,TGTGCCGGCACCGTCCGGGACAGAGAAGAGACCCAGTACTTC
-,TRBJ1-4,-,TRBV19,CASSIGGGREKLFF,TGTGCCAGTAGTATAGGAGGGGGACGTGAAAAACTGTTTTTT
TRBD2,TRBJ2-1,-,TRBV3-1/TRBV3-2,CASSQGTSHYNEQFF,TGTGCCAGCAGCCAAGGGACTAGTCATTACAATGAGCAGTTCTTC
TRBD1,TRBJ2-1,-,TRBV2,CASRADRVGYNEQFF,TGTGCCAGCAGGGCGGACAGGGTTGGCTACAATGAGCAGTTCTTC
TRBD1,TRBJ1-5,-,TRBV2,CASRGGTGGGAQPQHF,TGTGCCAGCAGAGGTGGGACAGGCGGTGGGGCTCAGCCCCAGCATTTT
-,TRBJ2-1,-,TRBV19,CASSLHRTLTFFNEQFF,TGTGCCAGTAGTCTCCACAGGACCCTCACTTTTTTCAATGAGCAGTTCTTC
-,TRBJ2-1,-,TRBV7-6,CASSLEGGPYNEQFF,TGTGCCAGCAGCTTAGAAGGGGGTCCCTACAATGAGCAGTTCTTC
-,TRBJ2-3,-,TRBV18,CASSTGFTDTQYF,TGTGCCAGCTCAACAGGGTTCACAGATACGCAGTATTTT
-,TRBJ2-5,once,TRBV5-1,CASRRGGAQETQYF,TGCGCCAGCAGGCGCGGCGGGGCTCAAGAGACCCAGTACTTC
-,TRBJ1-1,once,TRBV6-2/TRBV6-3,CASSYSPGGSRVSTEAFF,TGTGCCAGCAGTTACTCGCCCGGGGGATCGAGAGTAAGCACTGAAGCTTTCTTT
-,TRBJ1-1,-,TRBV7-9,CASSPYRDLTEAFF,TGTGCCAGCAGCCCCTACAGGGATTTAACTGAAGCTTTCTTT
-,TRBJ1-4,-,TRBV5-1,CASSLAGSGEEKLFF,TGCGCCAGCAGCTTGGCTGGGTCTGGGGAGGAAAAACTGTTTTTT
TRBD1,TRBJ2-6,-,TRBV5-5,CASSVDRGLPSGANVLTF,TGTGCCAGCAGTGTGGACAGGGGCCTCCCCTCTGGGGCCAACGTCCTGACTTTC
TRBD1,TRBJ1-4,-,TRBV19,CASRQGPANEKLFF,TGTGCCAGTCGACAGGGACCGGCTAATGAAAAACTGTTTTTT
-,TRBJ2-1,-,TRBV7-2,CASSLVRGSYNEQFF,TGTGCCAGCAGCCTCGTAAGAGGGTCCTACAATGAGCAGTTCTTC
-,TRBJ1-1,-,TRBV7-9,CASSLVDNEAFF,TGTGCCAGCAGCTTAGTGGACAACGAAGCTTTCTTT
-,TRBJ1-5,-,TRBV7-8,CASSLGQLNQPQHF,TGTGCCAGCAGCTTAGGACAGCTCAATCAGCCCCAGCATTTT
TRBD1,TRBJ1-2,-,TRBV7-8,CASSLDTGAFGYTF,TGTGCCAGCAGCTTAGACACAGGGGCCTTTGGCTACACCTTC
-,TRBJ1-2,-,TRBV3-1/TRBV3-2,CASSFAAGNYGYTF,TGTGCCAGCAGCTTTGCAGCAGGAAACTATGGCTACACCTTC
-,TRBJ1-5,-,TRBV19,CASSIGSDWPQHF,TGTGCCAGTAGTATAGGCAGTGACTGGCCCCAGCATTTT
-,TRBJ2-1,once,TRBV6-4,CASPPRGISNEQFF,TGTGCCAGCCCCCCCCGGGGAATTAGCAATGAGCAGTTCTTC
-,TRBJ1-6,-,TRBV21-1,CASSKERGQDNSPLHF,TGTGCCAGCAGCAAAGAAAGGGGGCAGGATAATTCACCCCTCCACTTT
-,TRBJ1-6,-,TRBV12-3/TRBV12-4,CASTGDVDSPLHF,TGTGCCAGCACAGGGGATGTGGATTCACCCCTCCACTTT
-,TRBJ1-5,-,TRBV6-2/TRBV6-3,CASSYGLSSNQPQHF,TGTGCCAGCAGTTACGGCCTTTCTAGCAATCAGCCCCAGCATTTT
TRBD1,TRBJ1-2,-,TRBV6-5,CASSYRDRGNYGYTF,TGTGCCAGCAGTTACCGGGACAGGGGGAACTATGGCTACACCTTC
TRBD1,TRBJ1-2,-,TRBV18,CASSPQGASLDGYTF,TGTGCCAGCTCGCCCCAGGGGGCGAGCCTAGATGGCTACACCTTC
-,TRBJ2-2,-,TRBV7-3,CASSLMGRGRTGELFF,TGTGCCAGCAGCTTAATGGGCAGGGGACGGACCGGGGAGCTGTTTTTT
TRBD2,TRBJ2-3,-,TRBV10-3,CAISDPSGGTDTQYF,TGTGCCATCAGTGACCCTAGCGGGGGCACAGATACGCAGTATTTT
TRBD1,TRBJ1-4,-,TRBV18,CASSHGTGREKLFF,TGTGCCAGCTCACACGGGACAGGGCGGGAAAAACTGTTTTTT
TRBD1,TRBJ2-7,-,TRBV6-5,CASSYGTGDSYEQYF,TGTGCCAGCAGTTACGGGACAGGTGACTCCTACGAGCAGTACTTC
TRBD1,TRBJ2-7,-,TRBV6-5,CASTGQGANEQYF,TGTGCCAGCACTGGACAGGGGGCTAACGAGCAGTACTTC
-,TRBJ2-5,-,TRBV2,CARGGQGPRETQYF,TGTGCCAGGGGGGGGCAGGGCCCCCGGGAGACCCAGTACTTC
TRBD2,TRBJ2-3,-,TRBV5-1,CASSSDPSGGAADTQYF,TGCGCCAGCAGCTCCGATCCCAGCGGGGGGGCCGCGGATACGCAGTATTTT